This T cell receptor beta chain was documented in a study of blood T cell repertoires in COVID-19. Study as a whole: From the United States, Italy and Spain came samples of acute and convalescent COVID-19.

As originally analysed: For nucleated cells, counts were estimated from reference gene primer amplification. The repertoire was sequenced with immunoSEQ multiplex PCR; TCRdb's copy has only in-frame clones and lacks some. Clone size and V and J calls were adopted from that table, with D and trimming inferred from the DNA. Among approximately 260,000 clones listed, 90% were seen once. Patients from Seattle were sampled longitudinally, starting during active infection. The germline V gene encodes CDR1 MNHEY and CDR2 SVGEGT. CDR3 length: 12 residues. The ends were cut back, 4 bases at V and 6 bases at J, with 7 bases in the middle.

Sequencing was performed on peripheral blood. The chain is built from TRBV6-2 or TRBV6-3 and TRBJ1-5; D possibly corresponds to TRBD1 (5 bases). The sequence derives from a woman aged 60-75 years with COVID-19, enrolled during active disease. The CDR3 region is CASSSGRQPQHF. The CDR3 DNA reads TGTGCCAGCAGTTCAGGGCGTCAGCCCCAGCATTTT.